A selection of T cell receptor beta chains follows, all from one sample in a study of vaccination and CD4 T cells after COVID-19. TCRdb redid the calling of the PCR reads with MiXCR, one entry per CDR3 protein. The sample holds just over 15,000 distinct CDR3 sequences, about 39% seen once. No cognate antigen is known for these TCRs. The input for sequencing was CD4+ T cells from blood, cultured in vitro, taken before SARS-CoV-2 vaccination. The receptors were gathered from a human donor who had recovered from COVID-19. CDR3s include the opening cysteine and the closing phenylalanine or tryptophan. Fields, in order: D gene, J gene, clone size, V gene, CDR3 DNA, CDR3 protein. D genes are given only for firm matches. A row's size may be missing; if present it is once, few, many or a size class.

D gene: .; J gene: TRBJ1-2; clone size: .; V gene: TRBV5-5; CDR3 DNA: TGTGCCAGCAGCGACCGTCTGATAGATGGCTACACCTTC; CDR3 protein: CASSDRLIDGYTF
D gene: TRBD2; J gene: TRBJ2-1; clone size: .; V gene: TRBV6-2/TRBV6-3; CDR3 DNA: TGTGCCAGCAGGAACTCGGGACTAGCGTACAATGAGCAGTTCTTC; CDR3 protein: CASRNSGLAYNEQFF
D gene: TRBD1; J gene: TRBJ2-7; clone size: .; V gene: TRBV20-1; CDR3 DNA: TGCAGTGCTCCCGGGACAGCTTCCTACGAGCAGTACTTC; CDR3 protein: CSAPGTASYEQYF
D gene: TRBD1; J gene: TRBJ2-7; clone size: few; V gene: TRBV20-1; CDR3 DNA: TGCAGTGCTCCAGACAGGGTGTGGAATTACGAGCAGTACTTC; CDR3 protein: CSAPDRVWNYEQYF
D gene: TRBD1; J gene: TRBJ2-7; clone size: .; V gene: TRBV9; CDR3 DNA: TGTGCCAGCAGCGAGGGGTTTGGACAGGGACTCTACGAGCAGTACTTC; CDR3 protein: CASSEGFGQGLYEQYF
D gene: TRBD2; J gene: TRBJ2-5; clone size: few; V gene: TRBV15; CDR3 DNA: TGTGCCACCAGCGGGGGACTAGCGGGACAAGAGACCCAGTACTTC; CDR3 protein: CATSGGLAGQETQYF
D gene: .; J gene: TRBJ2-7; clone size: few; V gene: TRBV20-1; CDR3 DNA: TGCAGTGCTAGAGTGGGGGAACCCTCCTACGAGCAGTACTTC; CDR3 protein: CSARVGEPSYEQYF
D gene: .; J gene: TRBJ1-6; clone size: .; V gene: TRBV5-7; CDR3 DNA: TGTGCCAGCAGCTCGGGCCGAGCCACCTATAATTCACCCCTCCACTTT; CDR3 protein: CASSSGRATYNSPLHF
D gene: .; J gene: TRBJ1-1; clone size: few; V gene: TRBV7-9; CDR3 DNA: TGTGCCAGCAGCTCTAGCAGTCTTACAGTGAACACTGAAGCTTTCTTT; CDR3 protein: CASSSSSLTVNTEAFF
D gene: .; J gene: TRBJ1-2; clone size: few; V gene: TRBV20-1; CDR3 DNA: TGCAGTGCTAAGCCTGTAGCGTCTCTTAACTATGGCTACACCTTC; CDR3 protein: CSAKPVASLNYGYTF
D gene: .; J gene: TRBJ2-1; clone size: .; V gene: TRBV11-3; CDR3 DNA: TGTGCCAGCAGCTTACTGCGGGAGCAGTTCTTC; CDR3 protein: CASSLLREQFF
D gene: .; J gene: TRBJ2-7; clone size: .; V gene: TRBV28; CDR3 DNA: TGTGCCAGCAGTGCTAGGGGGTCCTCCTACGAGCAGTACTTC; CDR3 protein: CASSARGSSYEQYF
D gene: .; J gene: TRBJ2-7; clone size: few; V gene: TRBV7-9; CDR3 DNA: TGTGCCAGCAGCTTAGACGAATTGGGCGAGCAGTACTTC; CDR3 protein: CASSLDELGEQYF
D gene: TRBD2; J gene: TRBJ2-7; clone size: .; V gene: TRBV20-1; CDR3 DNA: TGCAGTGCTAGAGATAGTTGGCTAGCGGGGGGTAACGAGCAGTACTTC; CDR3 protein: CSARDSWLAGGNEQYF
D gene: TRBD1; J gene: TRBJ2-1; clone size: .; V gene: TRBV24-1; CDR3 DNA: TGTGCCACCAGTGACAATGACAGGGGTATAGCCTACAATGAGCAGTTCTTC; CDR3 protein: CATSDNDRGIAYNEQFF
D gene: TRBD2; J gene: TRBJ2-1; clone size: .; V gene: TRBV2; CDR3 DNA: TGTGCCAGCAGATTAATAGCGGGGGGGCGCAATGAGCAGTTCTTC; CDR3 protein: CASRLIAGGRNEQFF
D gene: TRBD2; J gene: TRBJ2-1; clone size: once; V gene: TRBV19; CDR3 DNA: TGTGCCAGTAGTCGGGGACTAGCGATTTACAATGAGCAGTTCTTC; CDR3 protein: CASSRGLAIYNEQFF
D gene: .; J gene: TRBJ1-1; clone size: few; V gene: TRBV2; CDR3 DNA: TGTGCCAGCAATTCCAGACGTAACACTGAAGCTTTCTTT; CDR3 protein: CASNSRRNTEAFF
D gene: .; J gene: TRBJ1-2; clone size: few; V gene: TRBV20-1; CDR3 DNA: TGCAGTGCCAGGCACAGGGATTACTATGGCTACACCTTC; CDR3 protein: CSARHRDYYGYTF
D gene: TRBD1; J gene: TRBJ2-7; clone size: .; V gene: TRBV6-1; CDR3 DNA: TGTGCCAGCAGTCCCACAGGGGGCCTCTACGAGCAGTACTTC; CDR3 protein: CASSPTGGLYEQYF
D gene: .; J gene: TRBJ1-2; clone size: few; V gene: TRBV25-1; CDR3 DNA: TGTGCCAGCAGTGAATCCGGGGCCAACTATGGCTACACCTTC; CDR3 protein: CASSESGANYGYTF
D gene: .; J gene: TRBJ1-2; clone size: .; V gene: TRBV7-2; CDR3 DNA: TGTGCCAGCAGCTTAGTGGTGGGGCGTGAACCCAATGGCTACACCTTC; CDR3 protein: CASSLVVGREPNGYTF